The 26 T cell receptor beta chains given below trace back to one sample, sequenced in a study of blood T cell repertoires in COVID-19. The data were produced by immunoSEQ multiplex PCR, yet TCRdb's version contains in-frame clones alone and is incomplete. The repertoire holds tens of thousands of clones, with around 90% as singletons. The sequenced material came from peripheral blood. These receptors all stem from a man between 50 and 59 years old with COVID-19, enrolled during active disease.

This CDR3 reads CASSPDRGDGYTF. In DNA form, the CDR3 reads TGCGCCAGCAGCCCCGACAGGGGTGATGGCTACACCTTC. V gene TRBV5-1 combines with J gene TRBJ1-2, with 8 positions matching TRBD1. V lost 4 bases to trimming and J lost 6 bases; unmatched junction nucleotides: 5. Germline loops: CDR1 SGHRS, CDR2 YFSETQ. The CDR3 contains 13 residues.

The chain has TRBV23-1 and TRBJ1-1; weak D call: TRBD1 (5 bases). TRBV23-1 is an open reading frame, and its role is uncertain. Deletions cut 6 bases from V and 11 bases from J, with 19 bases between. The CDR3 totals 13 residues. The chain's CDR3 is CASSYRAGQEAFF. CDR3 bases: TGCGCCAGCAGCTACCGTGCGGGGCAAGAGGCTTTCTTT.

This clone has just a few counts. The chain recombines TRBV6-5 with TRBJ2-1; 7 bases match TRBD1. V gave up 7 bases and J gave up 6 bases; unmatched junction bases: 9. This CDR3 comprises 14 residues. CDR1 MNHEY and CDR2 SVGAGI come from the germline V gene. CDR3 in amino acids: CASTPGTVANEQFF. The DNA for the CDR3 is TGTGCCAGCACCCCCGGGACAGTAGCCAATGAGCAGTTCTTC.

CDR3 coding DNA: TGTGCCAGCTCTCCGGGACAGGGGGGCCGAGAGACCCAGTACTTC. This codes for CASSPGQGGRETQYF. This chain uses TRBV18 with TRBJ2-5, with 11 bases lining up with TRBD1. V lost 6 bases and J lost 4; bases outside the gene matches: 7. Germline V gene lookup returns CDR1 KGHSH and CDR2 LQKENI. The CDR3 has 15 amino acids.

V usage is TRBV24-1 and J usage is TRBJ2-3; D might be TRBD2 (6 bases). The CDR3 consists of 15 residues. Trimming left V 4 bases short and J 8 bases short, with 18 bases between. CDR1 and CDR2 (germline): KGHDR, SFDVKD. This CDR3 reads CATSDPGTSGGTQYF. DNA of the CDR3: TGTGCCACCAGTGACCCGGGGACTTCCGGAGGTACGCAGTATTTT.

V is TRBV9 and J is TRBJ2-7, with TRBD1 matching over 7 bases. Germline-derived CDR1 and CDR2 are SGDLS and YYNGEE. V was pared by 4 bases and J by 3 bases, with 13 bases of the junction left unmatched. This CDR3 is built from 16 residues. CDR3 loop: CASSPGQVGFYYEQYF. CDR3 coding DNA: TGTGCCAGCAGCCCCGGACAGGTGGGGTTTTACTACGAGCAGTACTTC. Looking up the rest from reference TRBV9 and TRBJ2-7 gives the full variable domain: DSGVTQTPKHLITATGQRVTLRCSPRSGDLSVYWYQQSLDQGLQFLIQYYNGEERAKGNILERFSAQQFPDLHSELNLSSLELGDSALYFCASSPGQVGFYYEQYFGPGTRLTVT.

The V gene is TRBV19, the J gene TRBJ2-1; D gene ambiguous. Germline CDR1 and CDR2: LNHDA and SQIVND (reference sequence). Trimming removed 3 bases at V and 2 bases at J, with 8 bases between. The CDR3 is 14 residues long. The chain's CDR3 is CASSIEDPYNEQFF. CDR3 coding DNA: TGTGCCAGTAGTATTGAGGATCCCTACAATGAGCAGTTCTTC.

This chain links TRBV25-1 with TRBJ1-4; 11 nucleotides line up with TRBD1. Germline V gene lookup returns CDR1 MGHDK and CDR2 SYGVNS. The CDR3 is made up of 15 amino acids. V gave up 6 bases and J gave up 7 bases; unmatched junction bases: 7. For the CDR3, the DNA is TGTGCCAGCAGCTCCTGGACAGGGGGCCGTGAAAAACTGTTTTTT. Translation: CASSSWTGGREKLFF.

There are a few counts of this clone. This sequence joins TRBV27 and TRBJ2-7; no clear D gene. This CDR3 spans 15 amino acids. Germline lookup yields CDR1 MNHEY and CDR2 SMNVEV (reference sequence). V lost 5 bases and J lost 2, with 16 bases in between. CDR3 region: CASSPSYSIAYEQYF. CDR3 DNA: TGTGCCAGCAGTCCGTCCTACTCGATAGCCTACGAGCAGTACTTC.

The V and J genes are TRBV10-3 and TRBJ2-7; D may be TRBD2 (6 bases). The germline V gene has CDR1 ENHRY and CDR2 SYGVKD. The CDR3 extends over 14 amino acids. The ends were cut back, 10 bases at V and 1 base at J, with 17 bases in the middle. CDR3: CATSAEGASYEQYF. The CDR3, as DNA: TGTGCCACTTCAGCGGAGGGAGCATCCTACGAGCAGTACTTC.

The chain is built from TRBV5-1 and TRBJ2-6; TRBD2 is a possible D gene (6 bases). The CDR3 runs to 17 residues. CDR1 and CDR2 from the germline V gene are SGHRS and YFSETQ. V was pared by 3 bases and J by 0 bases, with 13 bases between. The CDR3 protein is CASSSGLSSSGANVLTF. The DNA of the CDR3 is TGCGCCAGCAGCTCGGGACTCTCTTCCTCTGGGGCCAACGTCCTGACTTTC.

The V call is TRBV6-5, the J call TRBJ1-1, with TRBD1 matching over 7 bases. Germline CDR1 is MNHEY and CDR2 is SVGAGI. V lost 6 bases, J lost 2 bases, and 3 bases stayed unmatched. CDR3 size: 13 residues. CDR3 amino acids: CASRTGLNTEAFF. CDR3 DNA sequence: TGTGCCAGCAGGACAGGGCTTAACACTGAAGCTTTCTTT.

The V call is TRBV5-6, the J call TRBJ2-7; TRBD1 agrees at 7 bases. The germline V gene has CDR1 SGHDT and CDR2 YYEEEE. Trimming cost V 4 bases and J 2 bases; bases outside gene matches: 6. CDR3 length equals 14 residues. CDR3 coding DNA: TGTGCCAGCAGCCCCCGACAGGGAGCCTACGAGCAGTACTTC. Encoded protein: CASSPRQGAYEQYF.

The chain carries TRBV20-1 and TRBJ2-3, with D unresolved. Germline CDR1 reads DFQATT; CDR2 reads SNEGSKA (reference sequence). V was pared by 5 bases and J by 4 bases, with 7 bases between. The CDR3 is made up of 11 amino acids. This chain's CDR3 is CSAAMADTQYF. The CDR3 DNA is TGCAGTGCTGCTATGGCAGATACGCAGTATTTT.

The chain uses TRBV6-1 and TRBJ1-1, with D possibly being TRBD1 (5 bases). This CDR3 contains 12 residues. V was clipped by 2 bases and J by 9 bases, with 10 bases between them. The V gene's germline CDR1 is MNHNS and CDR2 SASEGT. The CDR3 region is CASSEQGTQAFF. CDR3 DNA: TGTGCCAGCAGTGAACAGGGTACTCAAGCTTTCTTT.

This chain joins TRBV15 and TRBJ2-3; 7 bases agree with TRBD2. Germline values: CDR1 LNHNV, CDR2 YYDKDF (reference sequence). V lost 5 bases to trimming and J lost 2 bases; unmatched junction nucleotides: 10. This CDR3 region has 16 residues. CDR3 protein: CATSARGGSPTDTQYF. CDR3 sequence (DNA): TGTGCCACCAGCGCCCGGGGAGGGAGTCCCACAGATACGCAGTATTTT. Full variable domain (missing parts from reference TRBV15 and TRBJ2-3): DAMVIQNPRYQVTQFGKPVTLSCSQTLNHNVMYWYQQKSSQAPKLLFHYYDKDFNNEADTPDNFQSRRPNTSFCFLDIRSPGLGDTAMYLCATSARGGSPTDTQYFGPGTRLTVL.

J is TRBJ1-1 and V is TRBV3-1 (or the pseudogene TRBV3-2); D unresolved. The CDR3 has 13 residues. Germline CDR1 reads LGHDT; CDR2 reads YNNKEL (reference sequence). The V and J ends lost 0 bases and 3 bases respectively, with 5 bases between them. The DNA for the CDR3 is TGTGCCAGCAGCCAAGAACGGTACACTGAAGCTTTCTTT. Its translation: CASSQERYTEAFF.

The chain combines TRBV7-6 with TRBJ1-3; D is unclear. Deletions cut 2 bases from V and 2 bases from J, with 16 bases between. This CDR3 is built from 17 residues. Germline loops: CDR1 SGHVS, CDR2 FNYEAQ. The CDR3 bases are TGTGCCAGCAGCTTAAGCGGAGGGTACGCGACTGGAAACACCATATATTTT. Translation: CASSLSGGYATGNTIYF.

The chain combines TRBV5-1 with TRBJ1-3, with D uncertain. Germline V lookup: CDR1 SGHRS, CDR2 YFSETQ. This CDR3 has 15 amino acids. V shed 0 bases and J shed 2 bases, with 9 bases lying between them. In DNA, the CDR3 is TGCGCCAGCAGCTTGGATCTGGCTCCTGGAAACACCATATATTTT. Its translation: CASSLDLAPGNTIYF.

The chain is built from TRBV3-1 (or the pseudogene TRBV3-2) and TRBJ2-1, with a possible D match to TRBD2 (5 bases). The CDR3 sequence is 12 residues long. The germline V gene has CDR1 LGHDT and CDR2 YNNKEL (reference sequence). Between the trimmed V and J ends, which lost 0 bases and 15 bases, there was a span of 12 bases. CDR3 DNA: TGTGCCAGCAGCCAAGATAGTGCGCTAGCGTTCTTC. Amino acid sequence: CASSQDSALAFF.

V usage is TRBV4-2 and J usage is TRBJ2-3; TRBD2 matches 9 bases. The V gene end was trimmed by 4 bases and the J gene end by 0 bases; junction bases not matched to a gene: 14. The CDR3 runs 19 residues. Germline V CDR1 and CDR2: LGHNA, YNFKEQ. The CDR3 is CASSRGGVAGVRSTDTQYF. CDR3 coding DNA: TGTGCCAGCAGCCGTGGGGGAGTAGCGGGAGTCAGAAGCACAGATACGCAGTATTTT.

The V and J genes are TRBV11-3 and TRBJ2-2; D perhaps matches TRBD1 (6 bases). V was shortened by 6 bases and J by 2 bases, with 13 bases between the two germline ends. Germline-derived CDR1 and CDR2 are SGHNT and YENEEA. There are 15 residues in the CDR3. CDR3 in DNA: TGTGCCAGCAGTGGGGACATCGGTAACACCGGGGAGCTGTTTTTT. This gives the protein CASSGDIGNTGELFF.

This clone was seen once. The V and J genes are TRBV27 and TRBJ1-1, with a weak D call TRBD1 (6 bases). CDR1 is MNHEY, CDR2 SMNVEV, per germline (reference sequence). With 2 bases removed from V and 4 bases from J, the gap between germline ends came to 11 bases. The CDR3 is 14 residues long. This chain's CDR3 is CASSLGGAVTEAFF. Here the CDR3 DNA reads TGTGCCAGCAGTTTAGGGGGGGCTGTCACTGAAGCTTTCTTT.

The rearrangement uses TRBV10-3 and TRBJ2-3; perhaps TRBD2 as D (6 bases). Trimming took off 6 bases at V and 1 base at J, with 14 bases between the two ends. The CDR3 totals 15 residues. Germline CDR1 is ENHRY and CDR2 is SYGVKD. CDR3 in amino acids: CAIRRDQEGTDTQYF. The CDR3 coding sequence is TGTGCCATCAGGCGGGACCAAGAGGGCACAGATACGCAGTATTTT.

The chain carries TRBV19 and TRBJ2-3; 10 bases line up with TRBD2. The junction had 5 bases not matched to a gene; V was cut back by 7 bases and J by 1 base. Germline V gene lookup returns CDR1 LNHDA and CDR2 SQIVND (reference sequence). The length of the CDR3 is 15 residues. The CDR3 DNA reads TGTGCCAGTAAATATCTAGCGGGAGGCACAGATACGCAGTATTTT. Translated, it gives CASKYLAGGTDTQYF. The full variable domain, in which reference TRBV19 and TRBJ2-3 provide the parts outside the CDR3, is DGGITQSPKYLFRKEGQNVTLSCEQNLNHDAMYWYRQDPGQGLRLIYYSQIVNDFQKGDIAEGYSVSREKKESFPLTVTSAQKNPTAFYLCASKYLAGGTDTQYFGPGTRLTVL.

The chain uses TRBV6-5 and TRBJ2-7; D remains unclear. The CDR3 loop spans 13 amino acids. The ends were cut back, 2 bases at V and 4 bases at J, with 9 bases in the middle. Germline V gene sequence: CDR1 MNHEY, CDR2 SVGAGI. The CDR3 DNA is TGTGCCAGCAGTTACCAGCAGGCGTACGAGCAGTACTTC. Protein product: CASSYQQAYEQYF.